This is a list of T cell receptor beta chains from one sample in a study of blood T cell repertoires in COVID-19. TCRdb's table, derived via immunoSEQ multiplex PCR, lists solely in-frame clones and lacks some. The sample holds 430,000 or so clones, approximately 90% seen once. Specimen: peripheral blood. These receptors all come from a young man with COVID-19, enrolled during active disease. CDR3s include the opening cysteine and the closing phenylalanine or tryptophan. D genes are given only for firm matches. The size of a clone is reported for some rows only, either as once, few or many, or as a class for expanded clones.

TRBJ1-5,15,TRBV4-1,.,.,CASSQDETGYQPQHF,TGCGCCAGCAGCCAAGATGAAACAGGCTATCAGCCCCAGCATTTT
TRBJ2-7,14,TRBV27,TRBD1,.,CASSLGTGHYEQYF,TGTGCCAGCAGTTTAGGGACAGGTCACTACGAGCAGTACTTC
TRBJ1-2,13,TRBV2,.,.,CASSEKWPGGYTF,TGTGCCAGCAGTGAAAAGTGGCCGGGAGGCTACACCTTC
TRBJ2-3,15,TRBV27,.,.,CASSPAWGRTDTQYF,TGTGCCAGCAGTCCAGCCTGGGGGAGGACAGATACGCAGTATTTT
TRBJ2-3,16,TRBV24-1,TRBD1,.,CATSDPTGPSTDTQYF,TGTGCCACCAGTGACCCGACAGGGCCTTCCACAGATACGCAGTATTTT
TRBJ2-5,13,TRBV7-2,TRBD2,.,CASSFGGEETQYF,TGTGCCAGCAGCTTTGGGGGGGAAGAGACCCAGTACTTC
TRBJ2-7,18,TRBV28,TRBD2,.,CASSSQASGTSVSYEQYF,TGTGCCAGCAGTTCCCAAGCGTCTGGGACTAGCGTCTCCTACGAGCAGTACTTC
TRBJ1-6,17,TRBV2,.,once,CASSEAIQVLYNSPLHF,TGTGCCAGCAGTGAAGCGATACAGGTCCTCTATAATTCACCCCTCCACTTT
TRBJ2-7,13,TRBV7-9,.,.,CASSRQVPGEQYF,TGTGCCAGCAGCCGACAGGTGCCAGGGGAGCAGTACTTC
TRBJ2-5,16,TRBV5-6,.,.,CASSRPPGRGRETQYF,TGTGCCAGCAGCCGGCCTCCCGGACGGGGGAGGGAGACCCAGTACTTC
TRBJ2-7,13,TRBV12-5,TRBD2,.,CASGRGGSYEQYF,TGTGCTAGTGGTCGGGGGGGGAGCTACGAGCAGTACTTC